One and the same sample provided the 30 T cell receptor beta chains below, sequenced in a study of TIL therapy for anti-PD-1-resistant metastatic lung cancer. The libraries were made with immunoSEQ v3. Sequenced by immunoSEQ multiplex PCR; TCRdb stores in-frame clones only, minus some. The table shows approximately 57,000 clones, with more than 80% occurring only once. The time point is: pre-treatment sample, taken before nivolumab and TIL therapy. The sample was blood, taken at baseline. Receptors originate from a person aged 25-85 years with non-small cell lung cancer.

The chain couples TRBV19 to TRBJ2-3; TRBD2 might be the D (5 bases). CDR3 size: 14 residues. CDR1 is LNHDA, CDR2 SQIVND, per germline (reference sequence). V dropped 7 bases and J dropped 2 bases, with 13 bases sitting between them. The CDR3 region is CASTSSLSTDTQYF. DNA of the CDR3: TGTGCCAGTACTAGCAGCCTATCCACAGATACGCAGTATTTT.

The rearrangement uses TRBV29-1 and TRBJ1-2; maybe TRBD1 (5 bases). CDR1 is SQVTM, CDR2 ANQGSEA, per germline. The V gene lost 6 bases and the J gene lost 2 bases, with 10 bases spanning the gap. The CDR3 totals 12 residues. The CDR3 DNA reads TGCAGCGTCCTGGACACGAACTATGGCTACACCTTC. Translated: CSVLDTNYGYTF.

For this clone: A junction end diverges from the germline sequence, so it may reflect a read error. This chain links TRBV7-2 with TRBJ1-1; 9 bases match TRBD1. This CDR3 spans 14 amino acids. Germline V gives CDR1 SGHTA, CDR2 FQGNSA. The CDR3 loop reads CASSLAGQGFSTFF. The CDR3 DNA reads as TGTGCCAGCAGCCTAGCGGGACAGGGATTCTCAACTTTCTTT.

V is TRBV7-9 and J is TRBJ1-5; D not resolved. V gave up 5 bases and J gave up 1 base, with 12 bases separating them. The length of the CDR3 is 15 residues. Per the germline V gene, CDR1 is SEHNR and CDR2 is FQNEAQ (reference sequence). The CDR3 here is CASSDGSGSNQPQHF. CDR3 sequence (DNA): TGTGCCAGCAGCGACGGGTCGGGAAGCAATCAGCCCCAGCATTTT.

The CDR3, as DNA: TGTGCCAGCAGTCTACGACGGACTAGCGGGAGGTCTAGCACAGATACGCAGTATTTT. Translating gives CASSLRRTSGRSSTDTQYF. This rearrangement joins TRBV2 to TRBJ2-3; 14 bases are a match to TRBD2. Germline lookup yields CDR1 SNHLY and CDR2 FYNNEI. The V segment lost 5 bases and the J segment 0 bases; nucleotides outside the gene matches: 10. The CDR3 runs 19 residues.

This clone was detected only once. The chain is built from TRBV12-3 or TRBV12-4 and TRBJ1-2, with TRBD1 as a possible D gene (6 bases). Trimming left V 5 bases short and J 2 bases short, with 9 bases between. The CDR3 length is 13 residues. The CDR3 DNA is TGTGCCAGCAGTAGGACAGTCAACTATGGCTACACCTTC. Translated, it gives CASSRTVNYGYTF.

The CDR3, as DNA: TGTGCCAGCAGCTTAGACGGGCCTGGAAACACCATATATTTT. Its translation: CASSLDGPGNTIYF. J is TRBJ1-3 and V is TRBV7-8; D unresolved. Germline CDR1 SGHVS, CDR2 FQNEAQ. This CDR3 spans 14 amino acids. Trimming pared 1 base from V and 2 bases from J, leaving 6 bases between.

This clone was seen more than once but under ten times. This sequence joins TRBV28 and TRBJ2-1; TRBD2 is a possible D gene (6 bases). CDR1 is MDHEN, CDR2 SYDVKM, per germline. The V end lost 8 bases, the J end lost 1 base, and 12 bases lay between the germline ends. This CDR3 comprises 14 residues. CDR3 region: CASLRGGSYNEQFF. CDR3 sequence (DNA): TGTGCCAGCCTGCGTGGAGGGTCCTACAATGAGCAGTTCTTC.

The chain couples TRBV7-8 to TRBJ2-2; TRBD2 might be the D (6 bases). The length of the CDR3 is 16 residues. Germline V gene lookup returns CDR1 SGHVS and CDR2 FQNEAQ. V was trimmed by 1 base and J by 5 bases, leaving 14 bases between them. This chain's CDR3 is CASSLVTGTQTGELFF. In DNA, the CDR3 is TGTGCCAGCAGCTTAGTTACGGGGACTCAGACCGGGGAGCTGTTTTTT.

This clone was observed a few times. This rearrangement joins TRBV5-1 to TRBJ2-2; 7 bases line up with TRBD2. The CDR3 is 20 amino acids. Unmatched junction bases numbered 14, after V lost 0 bases and J lost 0 bases. Germline CDR1 and CDR2: SGHRS and YFSETQ. In nucleotides, the CDR3 is TGCGCCAGCAGCTTGGGGAGGGACTACGCACTAACACCGAACACCGGGGAGCTGTTTTTT. Its translation is CASSLGRDYALTPNTGELFF.

V and J are TRBV6-2 or TRBV6-3 and TRBJ2-2, with 16 nucleotides matching TRBD2. Trimming removed 5 bases from V and 1 base from J; junction bases left unmatched: 7. The CDR3 runs to 19 residues. Germline V gene data show CDR1 as MNHEY and CDR2 as SVGEGT. CDR3 sequence (DNA): TGTGCCAGCAGTGGGGGACTAGCGGGAGGGCCAAGGAACACCGGGGAGCTGTTTTTT. This sequence encodes CASSGGLAGGPRNTGELFF.

In its sample, this clone was seen a few times. This chain uses TRBV7-9 with TRBJ1-6; D might be TRBD1 (6 bases). This CDR3 is 16 amino acids long. Per the germline V gene, CDR1 is SEHNR and CDR2 is FQNEAQ (reference sequence). V shed 5 bases and J shed 4 bases, with 15 bases lying between them. The DNA of the CDR3 is TGTGCCAGCAGCAAGTCCGGGACACTATATAATTCACCCCTCCACTTT. This gives the protein CASSKSGTLYNSPLHF. Full variable domain (remainder filled in from reference TRBV7-9 and TRBJ1-6): DTGVSQNPRHKITKRGQNVTFRCDPISEHNRLYWYRQTLGQGPEFLTYFQNEAQLEKSRLLSDRFSAERPKGSFSTLEIQRTEQGDSAMYLCASSKSGTLYNSPLHFGNGTRLTVT.

The gene calls are TRBV6-5 and TRBJ1-3, with 7 bases identical to TRBD1. J lost 0 bases, V lost 2 bases, and 1 base had no gene match. CDR3 length equals 15 residues. Germline loops: CDR1 MNHEY, CDR2 SVGAGI. CDR3 nucleotide sequence: TGTGCCAGCAGTTACGACAGGGCCTCTGGAAACACCATATATTTT. Protein product: CASSYDRASGNTIYF.

This clone occurred once. The chain combines TRBV7-2 with TRBJ2-7; perhaps TRBD1 as D (6 bases). This CDR3 contains 16 residues. CDR1 SGHTA and CDR2 FQGNSA come from the germline V gene. V dropped 1 base and J dropped 4 bases, with 17 bases sitting between them. CDR3 loop: CASSLGGPRQRYEQYF. Here the CDR3 DNA reads TGTGCCAGCAGCTTAGGGGGGCCGAGACAGAGATACGAGCAGTACTTC.

This clone has a single count. The germline gene is not matched at one end of the junction; a read error may be the cause. This chain links TRBV7-7 with TRBJ2-5; the match to TRBD1 covers 8 bases. CDR3 length equals 15 residues. The germline gives CDR1 SSHAT, CDR2 FNYEAQ (reference sequence). This CDR3 is CASSPPRGQEETQYF. The DNA for the CDR3 is TGTGCTAGCAGCCCGCCCAGGGGGCAGGAAGAGACCCAGTACTTC.

This rearrangement joins TRBV9 to TRBJ1-2, with D possibly TRBD1 on 6 matching bases. Trimming left V 2 bases short and J 4 bases short, with 12 bases between. Per the germline V gene, CDR1 is SGDLS and CDR2 is YYNGEE. The CDR3 loop spans 14 amino acids. The CDR3 is CASSVQGLGYGYTF. Written as DNA, the CDR3 is TGTGCCAGCAGCGTGCAGGGGCTCGGCTATGGCTACACCTTC.

The CDR3 DNA is TGCAGCGTAGCCGGGACTAGCGGGAGGCCAGATACGCAGTATTTT. It codes for CSVAGTSGRPDTQYF. The V call is TRBV29-1, the J call TRBJ2-3; TRBD2 agrees at 15 bases. The germline gives CDR1 SQVTM, CDR2 ANQGSEA. The CDR3 is made up of 15 amino acids. Trimming took 6 bases from V and 4 from J; bases not matched to a gene: 5.

The CDR3 DNA sequence: TGTGCCAGCAGCTCGGGACTATTCGGGGCAGATACGCAGTATTTT. Encoded protein: CASSSGLFGADTQYF. The gene calls are TRBV11-3 and TRBJ2-3; 7 bases are a match to TRBD2. This CDR3 contains 15 residues. V was pared by 4 bases and J by 4 bases, with 8 bases of the junction left unmatched. Per the germline V gene, CDR1 is SGHNT and CDR2 is YENEEA.

The chain couples TRBV24-1 to TRBJ2-2; either TRBD1 or TRBD2 may supply D (5 bases each). Germline values: CDR1 KGHDR, CDR2 SFDVKD. This CDR3 has 15 amino acids. V lost 5 bases, J lost 4 bases, and 13 bases lay in between. The CDR3 DNA reads as TGTGCCACCAGTGTTAGGGGCGCGGGCACCGGGGAGCTGTTTTTT. This translates into CATSVRGAGTGELFF.

This chain uses TRBV30 with TRBJ1-3; possibly TRBD1 for D (5 bases). V lost 7 bases and J lost 0, with 10 bases in between. Germline V gene data show CDR1 as GTSNPN and CDR2 as SVGIG (reference sequence). This CDR3 comprises 13 residues. The CDR3 reads CAYRGISGNTIYF. The CDR3 DNA is TGTGCCTACCGGGGGATCTCTGGAAACACCATATATTTT.

This clone has just a few counts. The CDR3 DNA follows: TGTGCCAGCAGGGGTACGGGACCTAGCAATCAGCCCCAGCATTTT. It translates to CASRGTGPSNQPQHF. This sequence joins TRBV4-2 and TRBJ1-5, with a weak D call TRBD1 (5 bases). V gave up 6 bases and J gave up 0 bases, with 12 bases separating them. The CDR3 totals 15 residues. Germline CDR1 and CDR2: LGHNA and YNFKEQ.

This CDR3 is CSGAVQETQYF. CDR3 DNA: TGCAGCGGGGCAGTCCAAGAGACCCAGTACTTC. V gene TRBV29-1 combines with J gene TRBJ2-5, with unresolved D. Germline V gene data show CDR1 as SQVTM and CDR2 as ANQGSEA. Between the trimmed V and J ends, which lost 7 bases and 1 base, there was a span of 7 bases. The CDR3 spans 11 residues.

V and J are TRBV15 and TRBJ2-3, with 11 bases identical to TRBD1. V dropped 3 bases and J dropped 4; count of bases not matched to a gene: 6. Germline-derived CDR1 and CDR2 are LNHNV and YYDKDF (reference sequence). CDR3 length: 16 amino acids. The CDR3 sequence is CATSRGTGGRADTQYF. The CDR3 nucleotides read TGTGCCACCAGCAGGGGGACAGGGGGACGGGCAGATACGCAGTATTTT.

V is TRBV2 and J is TRBJ2-5, with 12 bases fitting TRBD2. The CDR3 loop spans 18 amino acids. Losses at the gene ends were 1 base for V and 5 bases for J; bases not matched to a gene: 11. Germline CDR1 SNHLY, CDR2 FYNNEI. The CDR3 protein is CASSEGGLAGGGSETQYF. The DNA for the CDR3 is TGTGCCAGCAGTGAAGGCGGGCTAGCGGGAGGGGGTAGTGAGACCCAGTACTTC.

V usage is TRBV28 and J usage is TRBJ2-7; D remains unclear. Germline V lookup: CDR1 MDHEN, CDR2 SYDVKM. V lost 5 bases and J lost 5, with 7 bases in between. The CDR3 contains 11 residues. In nucleotides, the CDR3 is TGTGCCAGCAGTAAATTCGACGAGCAGTACTTC. This encodes CASSKFDEQYF.

The chain joins TRBV9 to TRBJ2-3; D might be TRBD1 (5 bases). The CDR3 runs 17 residues. The germline V gene encodes CDR1 SGDLS and CDR2 YYNGEE. Deletions cut 1 base from V and 2 bases from J, with 17 bases between. In DNA, the CDR3 is TGTGCCAGCAGCGTACTGTTCACAGGAGAGTCCACAGATACGCAGTATTTT. Its translation: CASSVLFTGESTDTQYF.

The chain links TRBV5-1 to TRBJ2-5; 9 bases map to TRBD1. CDR3 length: 13 amino acids. Germline V lookup: CDR1 SGHRS, CDR2 YFSETQ. V was pared by 4 bases and J by 5 bases, with 3 bases of the junction left unmatched. CDR3 sequence (DNA): TGCGCCAGCAGCCAGACAGGGGGGGAGACCCAGTACTTC. This sequence encodes CASSQTGGETQYF.

A note on this clone: Other nucleotide sequences from this sample produce the same CDR3. The chain links TRBV9 to TRBJ2-1; D ambiguous. The CDR3 is 11 residues long. Per germline, CDR1 SGDLS and CDR2 YYNGEE. Trimming stripped 2 bases from V and 7 bases from J, with 4 bases between. In DNA form, the CDR3 reads TGTGCCAGCAGCGTTGCTAATGAGCAGTTCTTC. As protein: CASSVANEQFF.

Here the CDR3 reads CASRLSLTGPYEQYF. DNA of the CDR3: TGTGCCAGCAGACTGAGCCTGACAGGTCCCTACGAGCAGTACTTC. This rearrangement joins TRBV27 to TRBJ2-7, with D possibly TRBD1 on 6 matching bases. V shed 6 bases and J shed 2 bases, with 17 bases lying between them. The V gene's germline CDR1 is MNHEY and CDR2 SMNVEV (reference sequence). The length of the CDR3 is 15 residues.

The chain has TRBV6-5 and TRBJ2-2; maybe TRBD1 (5 bases). In germline, CDR1 is MNHEY, CDR2 SVGAGI. The CDR3 spans 15 residues. The germline V and J ends were trimmed by 1 base and 5 bases, with 11 bases remaining between them. The DNA for the CDR3 is TGTGCCAGCAGTTACTTGGCAGGGCGAACCGGGGAGCTGTTTTTT. This gives the protein CASSYLAGRTGELFF.